These 20 T cell receptor beta chains were sequenced from one sample in a study of shared clonotypes between healthy human individuals. TCRdb's copy holds only in-frame clones and misses some; the assay was immunoSEQ multiplex PCR. The data hold a few million clones, with around 95% observed a single time. The source material was naive CD4+ T cells sorted from blood. Subset defined: CD45RA+ positively selected. The receptors shown here come from a man aged 18 to 30 in good health.

The rearrangement uses TRBV6-6 and TRBJ1-3; D may be TRBD1 (5 bases). Germline loops: CDR1 MNHNY, CDR2 SVGAGI (reference sequence). The V gene lost 10 bases and the J gene lost 0 bases, with 19 bases spanning the gap. CDR3 size: 16 residues. In DNA form, the CDR3 reads TGTGCCACTGGAGCGGGGGGAGTGCGCTCTGGAAACACCATATATTTT. The encoded protein is CATGAGGVRSGNTIYF.

The chain combines TRBV7-9 with TRBJ2-6; TRBD1 or TRBD2 may be the D gene (5 bases each). The CDR3 has 19 residues. Between the trimmed V and J ends, which lost 5 bases and 0 bases, there was a span of 20 bases. Germline V gives CDR1 SEHNR, CDR2 FQNEAQ (reference sequence). Here the CDR3 DNA reads TGTGCCAGCAGCGAGCCGGGGCGAGGTTCCCTCTCTGGGGCCAACGTCCTGACTTTC. This encodes CASSEPGRGSLSGANVLTF.

This chain links TRBV14 with TRBJ1-4; TRBD1 aligns across 7 bases. The CDR3 covers 14 residues. V dropped 4 bases and J dropped 7; count of bases not matched to a gene: 6. Germline CDR1 reads SGHDN; CDR2 reads FVKESK. CDR3 residues: CASSRDRRGEKLFF. The CDR3 coding sequence is TGTGCCAGCAGCCGGGACAGACGAGGTGAAAAACTGTTTTTT.

The J gene is TRBJ1-1, the V gene TRBV12-5, with D uncertain. Germline lookup yields CDR1 LGHNT and CDR2 FRNRAP. Trimming cost V 1 base and J 5 bases, with 8 bases left between them. The CDR3 runs 13 residues. The CDR3 here is CASGLAGETEAFF. The CDR3 coding sequence is TGTGCTAGTGGTTTGGCCGGGGAGACTGAAGCTTTCTTT.

The V gene is TRBV6-1, the J gene TRBJ2-1; D might be TRBD1 (5 bases). Between the trimmed V and J ends, which lost 3 bases and 6 bases, there was a span of 6 bases. This CDR3 is built from 12 residues. Germline-derived CDR1 and CDR2 are MNHNS and SASEGT. The CDR3 sequence is CASSDRVNEQFF. The CDR3 region has the DNA TGTGCCAGCAGTGACAGGGTCAATGAGCAGTTCTTC.

The chain carries TRBV5-4 and TRBJ1-4; tentative D call: TRBD1 (5 bases). The CDR3 spans 15 residues. Germline-derived CDR1 and CDR2 are SGHNT and YYREEE (reference sequence). V was cut by 4 bases and J by 0 bases, with 10 bases left in between. In DNA form, the CDR3 reads TGTGCCAGCAGCACGCCAGGGTCAACTAATGAAAAACTGTTTTTT. As protein: CASSTPGSTNEKLFF.

This chain joins TRBV9 and TRBJ1-4; 9 positions match TRBD1. After removal of 3 bases from V and 8 bases from J, the junction contained 5 bases not matched to a gene. Germline V gene lookup returns CDR1 SGDLS and CDR2 YYNGEE. The CDR3 contains 14 residues. The CDR3 nucleotides are TGTGCCAGCAGCGCTTCGGGACAGGGAGAAAAACTGTTTTTT. Encoded protein: CASSASGQGEKLFF.

The gene calls are TRBV11-3 and TRBJ1-4; unclear D gene. The CDR3 has 15 residues. Trimming removed 4 bases from V and 3 bases from J, with 12 bases in between. Germline values: CDR1 SGHNT, CDR2 YENEEA. CDR3 protein: CASSCPGNPNEKLFF. The DNA of the CDR3 is TGTGCCAGCAGCTGTCCCGGGAACCCTAATGAAAAACTGTTTTTT.

This clone was picked up a small number of times. The same CDR3 arises from other DNA sequences in this sample as well. This chain joins TRBV30 and TRBJ1-5; no reliable D call. V lost 4 bases, J lost 1 base, and 8 bases lay in between. The CDR3 loop spans 13 amino acids. Germline CDR1 and CDR2: GTSNPN and SVGIG (reference sequence). In DNA form, the CDR3 reads TGTGCCTGGACCCCTGACAGCAATCAGCCCCAGCATTTT. Protein sequence: CAWTPDSNQPQHF.

In DNA, the CDR3 is TGTGCCAGTAGTATTGTGACCCCTGGCCAGCCCCAGCATTTT. Translating gives CASSIVTPGQPQHF. The chain carries TRBV19 and TRBJ1-5; unclear D gene. The CDR3 sequence is 14 residues long. Germline loops: CDR1 LNHDA, CDR2 SQIVND (reference sequence). V shed 3 bases and J shed 7 bases, with 13 bases lying between them.

V and J are TRBV27 and TRBJ1-1; 8 nucleotides agree with TRBD1. Germline V CDR1 and CDR2: MNHEY, SMNVEV (reference sequence). J gave up 2 bases and V 6 bases, and 14 bases lay outside the gene matches. The CDR3 extends over 17 amino acids. CDR3 in amino acids: CASRMTRTGTANTEAFF. The CDR3 bases are TGTGCCAGCAGAATGACCCGGACAGGGACCGCCAACACTGAAGCTTTCTTT.

The J gene is TRBJ1-1, the V gene TRBV6-5; D remains ambiguous. The CDR3 sequence is 14 residues long. Trimming removed 9 bases at V and 1 base at J, with 15 bases between. Per the germline V gene, CDR1 is MNHEY and CDR2 is SVGAGI. The CDR3 is CASRKDAANTEAFF. CDR3 sequence (DNA): TGTGCCAGTAGAAAGGACGCAGCGAACACTGAAGCTTTCTTT.

The CDR3 coding sequence is TGCGCCAGCAGCCCGGTCGTCCACAAAACCTACGAGCAGTACTTC. Its protein product is CASSPVVHKTYEQYF. The V gene is TRBV5-1, the J gene TRBJ2-7; D not certain. Trimming pared 4 bases from V and 2 bases from J, leaving 16 bases between. This CDR3 region has 15 residues. In germline, CDR1 is SGHRS, CDR2 YFSETQ.

V gene TRBV10-3 combines with J gene TRBJ1-2, with a possible D match to TRBD1 (5 bases). The CDR3 is made up of 15 amino acids. The germline V gene has CDR1 ENHRY and CDR2 SYGVKD. V shed 0 bases and J shed 8 bases, with 16 bases lying between them. CDR3 bases: TGTGCCATCAGTGAGTCCCCACGGGACCCCGCGGGCTACACCTTC. Amino acids: CAISESPRDPAGYTF.

This chain links TRBV28 with TRBJ1-4; no reliable D call. This CDR3 is 11 amino acids long. Deletions cut 8 bases from V and 10 bases from J, with 11 bases between. Germline CDR1 MDHEN, CDR2 SYDVKM. The CDR3 bases are TGTGCCAGCGTTAGAGAGGGAAAACTGTTTTTT. Its translation: CASVREGKLFF.

The chain uses TRBV11-2 and TRBJ2-7; 8 bases agree with TRBD2. Germline CDR1 and CDR2: SGHAT and FQNNGV. The CDR3 totals 18 residues. J lost 2 bases, V lost 3 bases, and 15 bases had no gene match. The CDR3 DNA sequence: TGTGCCAGCAGCTTTCTACCCGCCTCGACTAGCGTGACCTACGAGCAGTACTTC. Residues: CASSFLPASTSVTYEQYF.

The chain carries TRBV30 and TRBJ2-7, with 8 bases aligning to TRBD1. This CDR3 is built from 13 residues. Germline V CDR1 and CDR2: GTSNPN, SVGIG (reference sequence). V lost 7 bases, J lost 0 bases, and 5 bases stayed unmatched. CDR3 amino acids: CASWTGSSYEQYF. As DNA, the CDR3 is TGTGCCTCTTGGACAGGGAGCTCCTACGAGCAGTACTTC.

This rearrangement joins TRBV27 to TRBJ2-3, with D unresolved. Per the germline V gene, CDR1 is MNHEY and CDR2 is SMNVEV (reference sequence). With 5 bases removed from V and 1 base from J, the gap between germline ends came to 16 bases. The CDR3 has 16 residues. The DNA for the CDR3 is TGTGCCAGCAGTCAAAACCTTGGGTTGGGCACAGATACGCAGTATTTT. The encoded protein is CASSQNLGLGTDTQYF.

Here the CDR3 reads CASSLDGPGVGYTF. The CDR3 bases are TGTGCCAGCAGCTTAGACGGGCCAGGGGTTGGCTACACCTTC. The gene calls are TRBV7-2 and TRBJ1-2; D may be TRBD1 (6 bases). V was clipped by 1 base and J by 7 bases, with 13 bases between them. CDR3 length: 14 residues. Germline assignment: CDR1 SGHTA and CDR2 FQGNSA.

The V call is TRBV28, the J call TRBJ2-5; 8 nucleotides agree with TRBD2. Trimming removed 6 bases from V and 5 bases from J; junction bases left unmatched: 5. Germline V lookup: CDR1 MDHEN, CDR2 SYDVKM. The CDR3 is made up of 13 amino acids. CDR3 loop: CASSQAGVETQYF. The CDR3 DNA follows: TGTGCCAGCAGCCAAGCGGGGGTGGAGACCCAGTACTTC.